The sequence of this T cell receptor beta chain was determined in a study of T cells in tuberculosis (dated 2018 in TCRdb). Looking at the study overall: The study combined CD1B tetramers and high-throughput TCR immunosequencing to characterize T cells specific for the mycobacterial lipid antigen glucose monomycolate (GMM). In a South African clinical cohort, IGRA-negative adolescents, IGRA-positive adolescents with latent tuberculosis and adults with active tuberculosis were compared, with under eleven people in each group.

CDR1 SGHRS and CDR2 YFSETQ were looked up in the germline V gene. From its cysteine to its phenylalanine, the CDR3 spans 17 amino acids. CDR3 DNA only is kept here, 51 bases in frame from base 1. V and J are trimmed by 5 bases and 0 bases, and the gene matches miss 7 bases of the junction. This clone has only one observation. This receptor's antigen is unknown. Base-call qualities are not available, and no considerably larger clone is one nucleotide away. The immunoSEQ multiplex PCR assay was used to generate TCR libraries, with TCR-beta and/or TCR-alpha/delta assays applied to each sample. The amplified TCR libraries were sequenced on the Illumina high-throughput platform. Processing in the source paper ran as follows. Clustering and dimensionality reduction relied on pairwise TCRdist distances among GMM-specific receptors from T cells that were either sorted ex vivo or expanded in vitro. Each clinical repertoire received a mean NN-distance score, defined as the average TCRdist to the nearest 10% of tetramer-positive reference sequences. GEM TCR motif frequency was computed as the fraction of unique TCRs matching known GEM sequences by V/J usage and CDR3 length. Active tuberculosis was classified by linear discriminant analysis with leave-one-out cross-validation, implemented in scikit-learn. TCRdb mirrors the immuneACCESS table, restricted to in-frame sequences. Some clones are absent from its copies; in checked studies, under half trace to an unresolved V gene, and the reason for the others is unknown. The V and J calls and the clone size are those of that table, but D and trimming were determined from the DNA. The sample has some 47,000 clones on record, nearly 95% of them singletons. The top ten clonotypes cover less than 8.5% of the sample.

General conclusions and limits of the study: Clinical samples were selected based on the availability of cryopreserved specimens, with adults included as active tuberculosis cases and adolescents included as controls. The smaller NN-distances in active tuberculosis patients were driven in part by shorter CDR3-alpha lengths, while the difference seen for TCR-beta was not statistically significant. Smaller mean NN-distances to GMM-specific TCRs were observed in active tuberculosis TCR-alpha repertoires than in IGRA-negative controls, suggesting clonal expansion of GMM-specific TCRs. Using GEM motif frequencies, a classifier achieved approximately 72% accuracy, whereas a classifier built on the diverse GMM-specific repertoire got to 87% accuracy (AUROC over 0.8).

At study entry, adolescents were screened for latent tuberculosis infection by tuberculin skin test and QuantiFERON-TB GOLD In-Tube IGRA. Immunosequencing was performed on unsorted cryopreserved PBMC and covered 75,000 to 100,000 T cells per clinical donor on average. Eleven high schools in the Worcester region of the Western Cape, South Africa, served as enrollment sites for adolescents aged 12 to 18 years. Ten adolescents infected with M. tuberculosis and around ten uninfected adolescents were chosen and matched for age and sex. PBMC from adolescents were isolated by density centrifugation from freshly drawn heparinized blood and were then cryopreserved.

The clonotype comes from a donor between 10 and 35 years old with latent tuberculosis or without tuberculosis infection. Input material: PBMCs. This sequence uses TRBV5-1 and TRBJ2-3; 12 bases in between match TRBD2. Read as DNA, the sequence is TGCGCCAGCAGGCCTGGGACTAGCGGGCCTAGCACAGATACGCAGTATTTT. Its amino acids are CASRPGTSGPSTDTQYF. The variable domain in full, with residues beyond the CDR3 obtained from the reference TRBV5-1 and TRBJ2-3 genes, is KAGVTQTPRYLIKTRGQQVTLSCSPISGHRSVSWYQQTPGQGLQFLFEYFSETQRNKGNFPGRFSGRQFSNSRSEMNVSTLELGDSALYLCASRPGTSGPSTDTQYFGPGTRLTVL.